The next 14 T cell receptor beta chains were all read from a single sample in a study of cytomegalovirus exposure and HLA in healthy donors. In the PCR, 60 Vbeta and 13 Jbeta primers were used. Clones were read by immunoSEQ multiplex PCR, and TCRdb kept only the in-frame ones, dropping some. The sample lists 140,000 or so clones; roughly 80% were seen once. Source material: PBMCs. Receptor source: a woman in her thirties or forties in good health and CMV-seronegative.

CDR3 sequence (DNA): TGTGCCAGCAGTTGGGGCGGGAAGGCCTACGAGCAGTACTTC. This gives the protein CASSWGGKAYEQYF. The chain has TRBV6-5 and TRBJ2-7, with D perhaps TRBD2 (6 bases). Trimming cost V 4 bases and J 2 bases, with 12 bases left between them. CDR3 length: 14 amino acids. CDR1 is MNHEY and CDR2 is SVGAGI in the germline V gene.

The CDR3 loop reads CASSFSGQGPYEQYF. DNA of the CDR3: TGTGCCAGCTCATTTTCGGGACAGGGGCCTTACGAGCAGTACTTC. The chain couples TRBV18 to TRBJ2-7, with 10 nucleotides matching TRBD1. Germline CDR1 and CDR2: KGHSH and LQKENI. The CDR3 runs 15 residues. J lost 4 bases, V lost 5 bases, and 8 bases had no gene match.

The chain is built from TRBV4-1 and TRBJ1-5; no firm D call. V shed 4 bases and J shed 8 bases, with 12 bases lying between them. Germline V gives CDR1 MGHRA, CDR2 YSYEKL. The length of the CDR3 is 13 residues. CDR3 in DNA: TGCGCCAGCAGCCCCCCGGGCGGGGAGCCCCAGCATTTT. Amino acids: CASSPPGGEPQHF.

J is TRBJ2-3 and V is TRBV11-2; D gene unclear. This CDR3 region has 13 residues. V was clipped by 2 bases and J by 4 bases, with 7 bases between them. Per the germline V gene, CDR1 is SGHAT and CDR2 is FQNNGV. CDR3 sequence reads: CASSLMLADTQYF. The CDR3 DNA reads TGTGCCAGCAGCTTAATGTTAGCAGATACGCAGTATTTT.

The chain uses TRBV19 and TRBJ1-6; D is ambiguous. The CDR3 is made up of 13 amino acids. V was cut by 6 bases and J by 9 bases, with 12 bases left in between. Germline V gene data show CDR1 as LNHDA and CDR2 as SQIVND (reference sequence). The chain's CDR3 is CASSTLSGSPLHF. The CDR3 DNA reads TGTGCCAGTAGCACTCTTTCGGGTTCACCCCTCCACTTT.

This chain connects TRBV7-8 to TRBJ2-4; D might be TRBD2 (7 bases). Germline V lookup: CDR1 SGHVS, CDR2 FQNEAQ. This CDR3 has 14 amino acids. Between the trimmed V and J ends, which lost 5 bases and 8 bases, there was a span of 16 bases. The CDR3 DNA sequence: TGTGCCAGCAGCATAACAGGAGGGGGGGACATTCAGTACTTC. Translating it yields CASSITGGGDIQYF.

The gene calls are TRBV18 and TRBJ1-1; 7 bases are a match to TRBD1. The CDR3 is 15 amino acids. Germline-derived CDR1 and CDR2 are KGHSH and LQKENI. Unmatched junction bases numbered 7, after V lost 2 bases and J lost 4 bases. For the CDR3, the DNA is TGTGCCAGCTCACCAGGGAGCGCAGGGGGCACTGAAGCTTTCTTT. It is translated as CASSPGSAGGTEAFF.

This chain links TRBV28 with TRBJ2-7; TRBD2 matches at 10 bases. The CDR3 contains 15 residues. The ends lost 8 bases at V and 5 bases at J; junction bases unmatched: 12. Per germline, CDR1 MDHEN and CDR2 SYDVKM. Written as DNA, the CDR3 is TGTGCCAGCGGGGAAGCGGCTAGCGGGAGTAACGAGCAGTACTTC. Translating gives CASGEAASGSNEQYF.

The rearrangement links TRBV4-1 to TRBJ1-1; D is possibly TRBD1 (6 bases). Trimming shortened V by 0 bases and J by 4 bases, and 9 bases separated the two germline ends. Germline CDR1 is MGHRA and CDR2 is YSYEKL. CDR3 length: 14 residues. This CDR3 is CASSQEVQGTEAFF. The CDR3 DNA sequence: TGCGCCAGCAGCCAAGAGGTACAGGGCACTGAAGCTTTCTTT.

V and J are TRBV19 and TRBJ1-5; D is uncertain. Germline loops: CDR1 LNHDA, CDR2 SQIVND (reference sequence). Trimming stripped 3 bases from V and 2 bases from J, with 11 bases between. The CDR3 runs to 15 residues. The CDR3, as DNA: TGTGCCAGTAGTATGAGTAAGATGGGCAATCAGCCCCAGCATTTT. Protein sequence: CASSMSKMGNQPQHF.

V gene TRBV6-5 combines with J gene TRBJ2-7, with TRBD1 matching over 9 bases. CDR1 is MNHEY, CDR2 SVGAGI, per germline. The CDR3 is 14 amino acids. The junction had 10 bases not matched to a gene; V was cut back by 6 bases and J by 7 bases. CDR3 coding DNA: TGTGCCAGCAGCTCCGGGACAGGGTGGTGGGAGCAGTACTTC. It codes for CASSSGTGWWEQYF.

V usage is TRBV18 and J usage is TRBJ1-2; TRBD1 might be the D (6 bases). The germline CDR1 and CDR2 sequences are KGHSH and LQKENI. Trimming removed 10 bases from V and 4 bases from J, with 13 bases in between. This CDR3 region has 12 residues. The CDR3 region has the DNA TGTGCCACCGAGGGGGAAGGCTATGGCTACACCTTC. As protein: CATEGEGYGYTF.

The V call is TRBV2, the J call TRBJ1-1; D not resolved. Germline values: CDR1 SNHLY, CDR2 FYNNEI. The CDR3 consists of 14 residues. V lost 1 base and J 5 bases, leaving 11 bases between the germline ends. The CDR3 DNA sequence: TGTGCCAGCAGTGAAGTTTACATCGGGACTGAAGCTTTCTTT. Its protein is CASSEVYIGTEAFF.

The chain is built from TRBV2 and TRBJ2-3, with D unclear. Looked up from germline, CDR1 is SNHLY and CDR2 is FYNNEI. CDR3 length: 14 amino acids. V lost 5 bases to trimming and J lost 3 bases, with 12 bases between them. In DNA, the CDR3 is TGTGCCAGCAGTCCGAGACTTACGACAGATACGCAGTATTTT. As protein: CASSPRLTTDTQYF.